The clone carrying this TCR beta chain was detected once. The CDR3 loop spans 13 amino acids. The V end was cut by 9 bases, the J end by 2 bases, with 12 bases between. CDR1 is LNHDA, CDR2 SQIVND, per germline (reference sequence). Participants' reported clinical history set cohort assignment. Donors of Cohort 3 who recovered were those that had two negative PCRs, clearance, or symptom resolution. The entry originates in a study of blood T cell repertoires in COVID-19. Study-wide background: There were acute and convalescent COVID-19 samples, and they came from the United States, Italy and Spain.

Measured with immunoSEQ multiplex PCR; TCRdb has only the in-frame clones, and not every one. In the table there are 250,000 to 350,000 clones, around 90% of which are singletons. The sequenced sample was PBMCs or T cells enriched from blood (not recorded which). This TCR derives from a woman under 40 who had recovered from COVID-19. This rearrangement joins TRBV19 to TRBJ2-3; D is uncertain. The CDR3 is CASTYSHTDTQYF. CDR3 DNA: TGTGCCAGCACCTACTCCCACACAGATACGCAGTATTTT.